This TCR beta chain is drawn from a study of long-term antiretroviral therapy in people with HIV. Study at large: Earliest sampling preceded the 2015 immediate-ART recommendation by about a decade.

A remark on this clone: Its antigen is unidentified.

Study conclusions and caveats: The blood, collected between about 2003 and 2017, was possibly taken under older ART regimens. Clones with expansion before ART led the repertoire at all time points.

At least two post-ART and at least one pre-ART PBMC sample were available for each donor. Germline V gene sequence: CDR1 LNHNV, CDR2 YYDKDF (reference sequence). This CDR3 has 14 amino acids. Trimming took off 2 bases at V and 7 bases at J, with 12 bases between the two ends. Investigators performed immunoSEQ version v3.0 at survey level. Repertoires were generated with immunoSEQ multiplex PCR, while TCRdb's copy carries only in-frame clones and drops some. This sample carries tens of thousands of clones, over 70% of them seen once, and the ten largest clones take under 8.5%. Sequenced here: unsorted PBMCs, sampled 3.1 years after starting antiretroviral therapy. This TCR came from a woman between 50 and 59 years old with HIV. V and J are TRBV15 and TRBJ2-1; the D gene is possibly TRBD1 (6 bases). DNA for the CDR3: TGTGCCACCAGCAGATACAGGGTCCGGAATGAGCAGTTCTTC. This translates into CATSRYRVRNEQFF.